These 10 T cell receptor beta chains were all obtained from the same sample, sequenced in a study of shared clonotypes between healthy human individuals. Sequenced by immunoSEQ multiplex PCR; TCRdb stores in-frame clones only, minus some. The sample consists of about 600,000 clones, around 97% of them appearing once. What was sequenced was naive CD4+ T cells sorted from blood. Regarding subset: CD45RA+ positively selected. The source is a woman in her twenties or thirties in good health.

The chain uses TRBV28 and TRBJ1-2, with a possible D match to TRBD1 (5 bases). The CDR3 length is 16 residues. Germline V gene sequence: CDR1 MDHEN, CDR2 SYDVKM. Deletions cut 3 bases from V and 7 bases from J, with 21 bases between. This CDR3 is CASSFHRVGDASGYTF. As DNA, the CDR3 is TGTGCCAGCAGTTTTCATCGGGTCGGGGACGCGTCTGGCTACACCTTC.

The chain uses TRBV6-1 and TRBJ2-1; perhaps TRBD2 as D (5 bases). CDR3 size: 13 residues. Germline loops: CDR1 MNHNS, CDR2 SASEGT. V was cut by 7 bases and J by 2 bases, with 9 bases left in between. The CDR3 DNA reads TGTGCCAGCATCCGGGGAACCTACAATGAGCAGTTCTTC. Amino acids: CASIRGTYNEQFF.

Turning to this clone: Other nucleotide sequences from this sample produce the same CDR3. Here the CDR3 reads CATSRDRADYGYTF. CDR3 nucleotide sequence: TGTGCCACCAGCAGAGATCGGGCAGACTATGGCTACACCTTC. The chain links TRBV15 to TRBJ1-2; no definite D call. From germline, CDR1 is LNHNV and CDR2 YYDKDF (reference sequence). V lost 0 bases, J lost 3 bases, and 8 bases lay in between. The CDR3 is 14 residues long.

This chain uses TRBV5-4 with TRBJ1-1, with D unresolved. This CDR3 has 14 residues. V lost 0 bases and J lost 4, with 10 bases in between. Looked up from germline, CDR1 is SGHNT and CDR2 is YYREEE (reference sequence). The CDR3 region is CASSLEAAITEAFF. DNA of the CDR3: TGTGCCAGCAGCTTGGAGGCAGCTATCACTGAAGCTTTCTTT.

The genes are TRBV30 and TRBJ1-1; D is unclear. Trimming shortened V by 3 bases and J by 5 bases, and 13 bases separated the two germline ends. Germline CDR1 is GTSNPN and CDR2 is SVGIG (reference sequence). The CDR3 has 13 residues. CDR3 nucleotide sequence: TGTGCCTGGAGAGGACCTGATGGGACTGAAGCTTTCTTT. Translation: CAWRGPDGTEAFF. Looking up the rest from reference TRBV30 and TRBJ1-1 gives the full variable domain: SQTIHQWPATLVQPVGSPLSLECTVEGTSNPNLYWYRQAAGRGLQLLFYSVGIGQISSEVPQNLSASRPQDRQFILSSKKLLLSDSGFYLCAWRGPDGTEAFFGQGTRLTVV.

The J gene is TRBJ2-7, the V gene TRBV10-1; no firm D call. The germline gives CDR1 WNHNN, CDR2 SYGVQD (reference sequence). With 0 bases removed from V and 3 bases from J, the gap between germline ends came to 6 bases. This CDR3 has 13 residues. CDR3: CASSESSFYEQYF. CDR3 DNA: TGCGCCAGCAGTGAGTCAAGCTTCTACGAGCAGTACTTC.

The chain joins TRBV28 to TRBJ1-2; D is uncertain. This CDR3 comprises 15 residues. Germline values: CDR1 MDHEN, CDR2 SYDVKM. Trimming removed 8 bases at V and 1 base at J, with 17 bases between. CDR3 DNA sequence: TGTGCCAGCGGCTCCCCGGTTCTGGGTAACTATGGCTACACCTTC. It translates to CASGSPVLGNYGYTF.

The chain is built from TRBV19 and TRBJ1-5; unclear D gene. V was trimmed by 5 bases and J by 7 bases, leaving 21 bases between them. Germline values: CDR1 LNHDA, CDR2 SQIVND (reference sequence). This CDR3 is 16 amino acids long. The CDR3 DNA is TGTGCCAGTAGTCCAGGACGCATCTGGATGTGGCAGCCCCAGCATTTT. Encoded protein: CASSPGRIWMWQPQHF.

This chain connects TRBV9 to TRBJ2-2; D is undetermined. This CDR3 comprises 16 residues. Germline CDR1 reads SGDLS; CDR2 reads YYNGEE. V was trimmed by 1 base and J by 2 bases, leaving 12 bases between them. The CDR3 is CASSVSLTENTGELFF. The CDR3 bases are TGTGCCAGCAGCGTATCCTTGACGGAAAACACCGGGGAGCTGTTTTTT. The whole variable domain, filled in from reference TRBV9 and TRBJ2-2, reads DSGVTQTPKHLITATGQRVTLRCSPRSGDLSVYWYQQSLDQGLQFLIQYYNGEERAKGNILERFSAQQFPDLHSELNLSSLELGDSALYFCASSVSLTENTGELFFGEGSRLTVL.

The chain carries TRBV7-8 and TRBJ2-5, with 12 bases identical to TRBD2. Germline values: CDR1 SGHVS, CDR2 FQNEAQ. Trimming cost V 4 bases and J 2 bases; bases outside gene matches: 2. The CDR3 is 15 amino acids. DNA of the CDR3: TGTGCCAGCAGCTGGACTAGCGGGGTACAAGAGACCCAGTACTTC. Protein sequence: CASSWTSGVQETQYF.